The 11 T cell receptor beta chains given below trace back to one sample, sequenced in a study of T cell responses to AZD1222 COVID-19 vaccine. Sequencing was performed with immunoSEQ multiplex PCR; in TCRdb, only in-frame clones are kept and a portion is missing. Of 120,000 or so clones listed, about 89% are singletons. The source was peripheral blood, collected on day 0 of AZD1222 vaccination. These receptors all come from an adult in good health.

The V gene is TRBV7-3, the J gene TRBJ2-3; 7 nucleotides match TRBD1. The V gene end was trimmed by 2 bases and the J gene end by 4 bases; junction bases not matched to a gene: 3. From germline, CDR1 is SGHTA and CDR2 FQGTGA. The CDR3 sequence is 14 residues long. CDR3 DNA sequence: TGTGCCAGCAGCTTAGTAGGGGGCCCAGATACGCAGTATTTT. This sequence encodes CASSLVGGPDTQYF.

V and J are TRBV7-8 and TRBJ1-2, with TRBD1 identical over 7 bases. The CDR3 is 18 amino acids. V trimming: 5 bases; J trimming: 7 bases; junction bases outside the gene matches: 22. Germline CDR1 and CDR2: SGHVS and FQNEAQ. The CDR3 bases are TGTGCCAGCAGCCCTCCCACGCGGGTAGGGCAGGGGGTGGGTGGCTACACCTTC. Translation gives CASSPPTRVGQGVGGYTF.

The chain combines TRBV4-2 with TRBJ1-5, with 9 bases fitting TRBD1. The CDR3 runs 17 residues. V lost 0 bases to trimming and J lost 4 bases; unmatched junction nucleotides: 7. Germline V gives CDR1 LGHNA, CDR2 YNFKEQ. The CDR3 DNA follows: TGTGCCAGCAGCCAAGAATTCCGGGACAGGGAAAATCAGCCCCAGCATTTT. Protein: CASSQEFRDRENQPQHF.

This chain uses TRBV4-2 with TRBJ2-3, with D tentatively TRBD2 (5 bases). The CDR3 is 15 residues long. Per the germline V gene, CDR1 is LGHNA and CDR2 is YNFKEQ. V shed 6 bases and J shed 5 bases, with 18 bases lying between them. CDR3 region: CASRSPGFMRDTQYF. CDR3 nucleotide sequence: TGTGCCAGCAGATCCCCGGGATTTATGAGAGATACGCAGTATTTT.

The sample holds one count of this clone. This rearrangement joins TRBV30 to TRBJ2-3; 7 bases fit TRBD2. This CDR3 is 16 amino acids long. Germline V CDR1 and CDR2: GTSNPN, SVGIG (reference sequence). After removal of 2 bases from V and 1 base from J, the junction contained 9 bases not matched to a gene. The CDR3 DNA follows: TGTGCCTGGAGTACTGTACTAGCGCCTGGCACAGATACGCAGTATTTT. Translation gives CAWSTVLAPGTDTQYF. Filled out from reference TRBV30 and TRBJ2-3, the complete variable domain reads SQTIHQWPATLVQPVGSPLSLECTVEGTSNPNLYWYRQAAGRGLQLLFYSVGIGQISSEVPQNLSASRPQDRQFILSSKKLLLSDSGFYLCAWSTVLAPGTDTQYFGPGTRLTVL.

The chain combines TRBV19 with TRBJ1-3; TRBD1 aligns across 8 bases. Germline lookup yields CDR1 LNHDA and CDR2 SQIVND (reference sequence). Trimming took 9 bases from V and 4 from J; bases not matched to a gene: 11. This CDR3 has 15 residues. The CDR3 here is CASHRTGQRGNTIYF. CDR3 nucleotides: TGTGCCAGCCACAGGACAGGGCAGAGAGGAAACACCATATATTTT.

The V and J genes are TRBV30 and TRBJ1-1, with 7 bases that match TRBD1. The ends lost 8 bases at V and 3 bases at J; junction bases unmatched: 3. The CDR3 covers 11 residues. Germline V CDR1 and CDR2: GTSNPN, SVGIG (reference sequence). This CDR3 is CAATGYTEAFF. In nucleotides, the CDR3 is TGTGCCGCGACAGGGTACACTGAAGCTTTCTTT.

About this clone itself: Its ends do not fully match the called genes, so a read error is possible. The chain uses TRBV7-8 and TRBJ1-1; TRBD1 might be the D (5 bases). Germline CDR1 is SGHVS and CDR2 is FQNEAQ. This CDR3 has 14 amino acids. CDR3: CASSSYGGNPEAFF. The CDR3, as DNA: TGTGCCAGCAGCTCCTATGGGGGGAACCCTGAAGCTTTCTTT.

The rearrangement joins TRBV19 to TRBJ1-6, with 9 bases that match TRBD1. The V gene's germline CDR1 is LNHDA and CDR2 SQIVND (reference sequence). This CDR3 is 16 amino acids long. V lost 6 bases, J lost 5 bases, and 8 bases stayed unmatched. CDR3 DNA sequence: TGTGCCAGTAGGGTTCCGGGACAGGGCCATAATTCACCCCTCCACTTT. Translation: CASRVPGQGHNSPLHF. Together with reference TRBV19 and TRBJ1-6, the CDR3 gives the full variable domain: DGGITQSPKYLFRKEGQNVTLSCEQNLNHDAMYWYRQDPGQGLRLIYYSQIVNDFQKGDIAEGYSVSREKKESFPLTVTSAQKNPTAFYLCASRVPGQGHNSPLHFGNGTRLTVT.

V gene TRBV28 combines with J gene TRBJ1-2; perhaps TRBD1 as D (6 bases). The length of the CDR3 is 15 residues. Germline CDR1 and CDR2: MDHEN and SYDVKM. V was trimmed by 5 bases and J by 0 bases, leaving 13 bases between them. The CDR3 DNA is TGTGCCAGCAGTGCAATAGGGGGGGCTAACTATGGCTACACCTTC. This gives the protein CASSAIGGANYGYTF.

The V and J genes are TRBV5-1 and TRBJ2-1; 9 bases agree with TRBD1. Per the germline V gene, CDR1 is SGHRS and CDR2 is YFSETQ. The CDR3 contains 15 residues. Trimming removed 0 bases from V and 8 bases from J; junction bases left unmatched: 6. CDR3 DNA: TGCGCCAGCAGCTTGGCCGGGACAGGGTTCGATGAGCAGTTCTTC. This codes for CASSLAGTGFDEQFF.